This is a list of T cell receptor beta chains from one sample in a study of blood T cell repertoires in COVID-19. The repertoire was sequenced with immunoSEQ multiplex PCR; TCRdb's copy has only in-frame clones and lacks some. The sample yields about 190,000 clones, roughly three quarters seen once. Sequencing was performed on peripheral blood. The source of these receptors is an elderly woman with COVID-19, enrolled during active disease. Both conserved end residues are trimmed from each CDR3.

ASSPDSYEQY	TRBV12-3/TRBV12-4	TRBJ2-7
ASSPPGPPFYEQY	TRBV18	TRBJ2-7
ASSIVSGLNEQF	TRBV19	TRBJ2-1
ASSLLTGTGYEQY	TRBV28	TRBJ2-7
ASSLVVSGRGQMDEQY	TRBV7-2	TRBJ2-7
ASSPTGASSYEQY	TRBV7-9	TRBJ2-7
ASSLGTGYGYT	TRBV5-1	TRBJ1-2
ASSMQRSNEKLF	TRBV19	TRBJ1-4
ASSLDWGLETQY	TRBV7-2	TRBJ2-5
ASSRQGRGGYT	TRBV5-1	TRBJ1-2
ASSLAYSVEQF	TRBV11-2	TRBJ2-1
ASITLDRRNQPQH	TRBV28	TRBJ1-5
ASSQDWIAGGYNEQF	TRBV3-1/TRBV3-2	TRBJ2-1
ASGRHPAGTGELF	TRBV6-5	TRBJ2-2
ASSSLATFTDTQY	TRBV7-2	TRBJ2-3
SASLAGGPDTQY	TRBV20-1	TRBJ2-3
ASSFREVGSPLH	TRBV5-5	TRBJ1-6
ASSPGTGIREQY	TRBV7-9	TRBJ2-7
ASSFSGGESYNEQF	TRBV5-1	TRBJ2-1
ASSSRLAGRKETQY	TRBV5-1	TRBJ2-5
SVRRQGRRETQY	TRBV29-1	TRBJ2-5
ASSRDSFSPLH	TRBV19	TRBJ1-6
ASSYSDRGQQPQH	TRBV6-6	TRBJ1-5
AWSGQGVATDTQY	TRBV30	TRBJ2-3
ASSRTGSPNTEAF	TRBV27	TRBJ1-1
ASSPSAFGYYEQY	TRBV6-5	TRBJ2-7
ASSGLGVADYGYT	TRBV5-1	TRBJ1-2
ASSPGSPYEQY	TRBV5-6	TRBJ2-7
ASGRSGQYEQF	TRBV6-5	TRBJ2-1
ASSESWGANEKLF	TRBV6-1	TRBJ1-4
ASSLGQGRLSNQPQH	TRBV7-2	TRBJ1-5
ASSQDHGVNEKLF	TRBV3-1/TRBV3-2	TRBJ1-4
ASRTEGGGAEDTQY	TRBV3-1/TRBV3-2	TRBJ2-3
ASWDSHPYGYT	TRBV3-1/TRBV3-2	TRBJ1-2
ASSQNEAF	TRBV7-2	TRBJ1-1
ASSLGTSGRETQY	TRBV28	TRBJ2-5
ASSPLGPTGEAYNEQF	TRBV19	TRBJ2-1